This T cell receptor (beta chain) comes out of a study of T cell repertoires in cytomegalovirus infection. Turning to the study itself: Signatures in public TCR beta sequences pointed to both CMV infection and matching HLA type. The study, taken as a whole, reports: Carriage of CMV together with the relevant HLA was identifiable through cumulative public TCR beta family frequency. Clonotype analysis showed dominance of the ex vivo response by HLA-C-restricted CMV-specific TCR beta clonotypes.

This clonotype has a handful of counts. The target antigen is unknown. The germline gives CDR1 SGDLS, CDR2 YYNGEE. The CDR3 consists of 15 residues. Trimming shortened V by 4 bases and J by 2 bases, and 14 bases separated the two germline ends. TCRdb analysed the reads with MiXCR anew, one entry per CDR3 protein. The sample lists hundreds of thousands of distinct CDR3 sequences, roughly a tenth occurring once. The sequence derives from a human donor in good health (CMV status not recorded). Some clones in this sample may be carry-over from other donors' samples. Material: PBMCs. V usage is TRBV9 and J usage is TRBJ2-3, with a tentative D call TRBD2 (5 bases). CDR3 sequence reads: CASSFSGLYTDTQYF. The CDR3 DNA follows: TGTGCCAGCAGCTTCAGCGGTCTTTACACAGATACGCAGTATTTT.